This T cell receptor (beta chain) was found in a study of blood T cell repertoires in COVID-19. Study as a whole: From T cells, B-cell-depleted T cells, or PBMCs came the material, which was cDNA or gDNA.

Study processing details: The assay estimated nucleated cells by amplifying reference gene primers. Data came from immunoSEQ multiplex PCR; TCRdb stores just in-frame clones and leaves some out. For V, J and clone size, that table is used; D and trimming come from the DNA. The sample has 100,000 to 150,000 clones; more than 80% are singletons. The germline gives CDR1 WSHSY, CDR2 SAAADI. The CDR3 runs to 18 residues. V lost 6 bases to trimming and J lost 4 bases; unmatched junction nucleotides: 16. The receptor was isolated from a woman aged 55 to 70 with acute or convalescent COVID-19. The sample was peripheral blood. The chain links TRBV10-2 to TRBJ2-2; the match to TRBD2 covers 8 bases. As DNA, the CDR3 is TGCGCCAGCAGCAGAACTCGCTGGCGGGGGGCCGGCACCGGGGAGCTGTTTTTT. Translation gives CASSRTRWRGAGTGELFF.